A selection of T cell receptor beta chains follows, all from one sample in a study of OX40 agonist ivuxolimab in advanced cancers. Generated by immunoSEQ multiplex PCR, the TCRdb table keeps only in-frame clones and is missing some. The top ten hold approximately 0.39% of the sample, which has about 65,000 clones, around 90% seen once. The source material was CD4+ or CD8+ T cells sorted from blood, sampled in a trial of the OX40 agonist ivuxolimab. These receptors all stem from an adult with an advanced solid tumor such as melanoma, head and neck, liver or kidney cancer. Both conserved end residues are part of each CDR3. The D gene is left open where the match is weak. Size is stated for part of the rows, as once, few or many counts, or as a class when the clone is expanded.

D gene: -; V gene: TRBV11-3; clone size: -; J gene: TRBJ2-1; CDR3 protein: CASSLEGGGWGEQFF; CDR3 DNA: TGTGCCAGCAGCTTAGAGGGTGGTGGCTGGGGGGAGCAGTTCTTC
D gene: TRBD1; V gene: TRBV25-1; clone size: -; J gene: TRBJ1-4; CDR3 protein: CASSTGGSNEKLFF; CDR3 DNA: TGTGCCAGCAGTACAGGGGGCTCTAATGAAAAACTGTTTTTT
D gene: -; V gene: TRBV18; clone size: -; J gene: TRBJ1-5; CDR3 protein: CASSERDGNQPQHF; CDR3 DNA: TGTGCCAGCTCAGAGCGAGATGGCAATCAGCCCCAGCATTTT
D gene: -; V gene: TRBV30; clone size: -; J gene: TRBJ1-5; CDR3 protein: CAWSRSKGQPQHF; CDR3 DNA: TGTGCCTGGAGTAGGTCTAAAGGTCAGCCCCAGCATTTT
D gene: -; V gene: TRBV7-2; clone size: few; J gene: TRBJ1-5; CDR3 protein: CASSAGRGRRYDQPQHF; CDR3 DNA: TGTGCCAGCAGCGCAGGTCGCGGGAGACGGTACGATCAGCCCCAGCATTTT
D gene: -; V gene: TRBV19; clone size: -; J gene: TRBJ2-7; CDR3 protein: CASSIAGNHLYEQYF; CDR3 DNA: TGTGCCAGTAGTATAGCCGGGAACCACCTCTACGAGCAGTACTTC
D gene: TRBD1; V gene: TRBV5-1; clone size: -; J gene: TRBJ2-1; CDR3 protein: CASSVRDRDNEQFF; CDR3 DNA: TGCGCCAGCAGCGTCCGGGACAGGGACAATGAGCAGTTCTTC
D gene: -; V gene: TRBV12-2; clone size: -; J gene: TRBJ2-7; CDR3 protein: CASPSEGSYEQYF; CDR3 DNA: TGTGCAAGTCCATCGGAGGGGTCCTACGAGCAGTACTTC
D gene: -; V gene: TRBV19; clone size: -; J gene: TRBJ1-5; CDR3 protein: CASSREVNQPQHF; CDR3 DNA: TGTGCCAGTAGTAGAGAAGTCAATCAGCCCCAGCATTTT
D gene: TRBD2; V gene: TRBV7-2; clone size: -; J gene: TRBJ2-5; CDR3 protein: CASSLASGGGKETQYF; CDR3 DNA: TGTGCCAGCAGCTTAGCCAGCGGGGGGGGGAAAGAGACCCAGTACTTC
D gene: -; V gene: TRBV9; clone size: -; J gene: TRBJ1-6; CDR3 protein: CASSVGVRDSPLHF; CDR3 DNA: TGTGCCAGCAGCGTAGGGGTAAGGGATTCACCCCTCCACTTT
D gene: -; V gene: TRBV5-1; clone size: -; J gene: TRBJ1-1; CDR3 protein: CASSFLPHPTNTEAFF; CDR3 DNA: TGCGCCAGCAGCTTTCTACCCCACCCAACGAACACTGAAGCTTTCTTT
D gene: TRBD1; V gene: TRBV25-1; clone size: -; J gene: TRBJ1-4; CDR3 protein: CASSPRGRQGRNEKLFF; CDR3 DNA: TGTGCCAGCAGTCCCCGGGGGCGACAGGGGAGGAATGAAAAACTGTTTTTT
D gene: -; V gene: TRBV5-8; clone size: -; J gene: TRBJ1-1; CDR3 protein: CASSLVLSSEAFF; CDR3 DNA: TGTGCCAGCAGCTTAGTCCTTTCCTCTGAAGCTTTCTTT
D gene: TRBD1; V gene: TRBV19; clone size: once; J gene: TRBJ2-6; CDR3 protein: CASSISGGSGANVLTF; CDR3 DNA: TGTGCCAGTAGTATTTCAGGGGGCTCTGGGGCCAACGTCCTGACTTTC
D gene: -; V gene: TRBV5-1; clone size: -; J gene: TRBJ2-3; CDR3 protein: CASSLAGASTDTQYF; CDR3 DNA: TGCGCCAGCAGCTTGGCGGGGGCTAGCACAGATACGCAGTATTTT
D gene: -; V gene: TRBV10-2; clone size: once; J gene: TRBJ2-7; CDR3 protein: CASSEPQTGTASRAQYF; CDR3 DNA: TGCGCCAGCAGTGAGCCTCAAACCGGGACCGCCTCTAGAGCGCAGTACTTC
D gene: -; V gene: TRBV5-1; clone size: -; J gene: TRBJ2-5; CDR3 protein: CASSLVGLQETQYF; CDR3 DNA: TGCGCCAGCAGCTTGGTGGGACTCCAAGAGACCCAGTACTTC
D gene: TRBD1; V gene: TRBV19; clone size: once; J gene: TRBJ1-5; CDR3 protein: CASSIPPGTGGGNQPQHF; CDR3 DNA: TGTGCCAGTAGTATTCCGCCCGGGACAGGGGGAGGCAATCAGCCCCAGCATTTT